This T cell receptor beta chain appears in the sequencing data of a study of cytomegalovirus exposure and HLA in healthy donors. The overall study: Of all 400 or so donors who were genotyped, 81% belonged to the Caucasian-associated ancestry cluster.

All the people who gave samples were healthy bone marrow donors. The study sampled nominally healthy donors, though unrecorded immune exposures were likely. The PCR ran on 60 Vbeta and 13 Jbeta primers. TCRdb keeps only in-frame clones here, not all; method: immunoSEQ multiplex PCR. This table holds 87,000 or so clones, 6.5% to 8% found once. Sequencing input: PBMCs. This clonotype was sampled from a man aged 50-59 years in good health and CMV-seronegative.

The CDR3, as DNA: TGTGCCAGCAGCTTAGGCAGGGGACCCTACGAGCAGTACTTC. Encoded protein: CASSLGRGPYEQYF. This chain uses TRBV11-2 with TRBJ2-7; TRBD1 might be the D (6 bases). Germline V gene data show CDR1 as SGHAT and CDR2 as FQNNGV. Trimming took off 1 base at V and 2 bases at J, with 9 bases between the two ends. CDR3 size: 14 residues.